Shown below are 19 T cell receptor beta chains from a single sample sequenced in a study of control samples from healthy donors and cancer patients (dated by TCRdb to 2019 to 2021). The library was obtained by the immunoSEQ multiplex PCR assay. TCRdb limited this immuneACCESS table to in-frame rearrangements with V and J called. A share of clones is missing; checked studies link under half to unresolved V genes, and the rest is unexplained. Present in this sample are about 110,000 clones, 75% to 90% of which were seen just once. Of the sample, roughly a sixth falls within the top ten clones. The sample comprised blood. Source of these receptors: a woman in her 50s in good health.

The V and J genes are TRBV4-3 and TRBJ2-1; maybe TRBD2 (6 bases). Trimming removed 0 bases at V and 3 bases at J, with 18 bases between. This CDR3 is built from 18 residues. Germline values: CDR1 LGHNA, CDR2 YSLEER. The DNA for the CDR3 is TGCGCCAGCAGCCAAGAGATTCGGGACTCAGCCCTCTACAATGAGCAGTTCTTC. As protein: CASSQEIRDSALYNEQFF.

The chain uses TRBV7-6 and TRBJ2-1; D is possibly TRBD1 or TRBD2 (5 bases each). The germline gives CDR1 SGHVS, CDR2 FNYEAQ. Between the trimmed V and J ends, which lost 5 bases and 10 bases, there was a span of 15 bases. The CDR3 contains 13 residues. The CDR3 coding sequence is TGTGCCAGCAGCCCCCCGGTGGGGACGGAGCAGTTCTTC. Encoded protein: CASSPPVGTEQFF.

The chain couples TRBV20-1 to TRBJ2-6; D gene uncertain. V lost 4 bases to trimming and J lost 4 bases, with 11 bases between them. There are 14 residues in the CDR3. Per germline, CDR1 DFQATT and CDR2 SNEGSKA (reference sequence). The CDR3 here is CSANEVSGANVLTF. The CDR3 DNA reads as TGCAGTGCTAATGAGGTCTCCGGGGCCAACGTCCTGACTTTC.

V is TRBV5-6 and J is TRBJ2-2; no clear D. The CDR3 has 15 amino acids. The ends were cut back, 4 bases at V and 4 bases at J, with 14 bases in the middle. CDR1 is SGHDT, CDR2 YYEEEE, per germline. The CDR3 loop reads CASSPLLRLTGELFF. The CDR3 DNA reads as TGTGCCAGCAGCCCTCTCTTACGCCTCACCGGGGAGCTGTTTTTT.

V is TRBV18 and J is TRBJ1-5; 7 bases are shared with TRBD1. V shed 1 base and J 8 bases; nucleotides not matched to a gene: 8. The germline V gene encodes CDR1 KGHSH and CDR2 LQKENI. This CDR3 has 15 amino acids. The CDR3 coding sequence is TGTGCCAGCTCACCACAGGGGGCATTGCAGGAGCCCCAGCATTTT. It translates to CASSPQGALQEPQHF.

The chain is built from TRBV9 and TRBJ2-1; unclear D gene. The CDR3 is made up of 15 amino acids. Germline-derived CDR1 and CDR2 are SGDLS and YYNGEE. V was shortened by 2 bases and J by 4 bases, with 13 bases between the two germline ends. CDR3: CASSVNSLWYNEQFF. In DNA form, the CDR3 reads TGTGCCAGCAGCGTGAATAGCCTCTGGTACAATGAGCAGTTCTTC.

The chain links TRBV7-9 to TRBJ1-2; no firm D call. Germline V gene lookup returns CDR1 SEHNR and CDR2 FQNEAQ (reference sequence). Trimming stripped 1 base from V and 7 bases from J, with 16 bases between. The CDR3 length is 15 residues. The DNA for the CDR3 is TGTGCCAGCAGCTTAGTAGATTTGGGGAATCTTGGCTACACCTTC. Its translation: CASSLVDLGNLGYTF. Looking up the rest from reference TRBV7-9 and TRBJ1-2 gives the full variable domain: DTGVSQNPRHKITKRGQNVTFRCDPISEHNRLYWYRQTLGQGPEFLTYFQNEAQLEKSRLLSDRFSAERPKGSFSTLEIQRTEQGDSAMYLCASSLVDLGNLGYTFGSGTRLTVV.

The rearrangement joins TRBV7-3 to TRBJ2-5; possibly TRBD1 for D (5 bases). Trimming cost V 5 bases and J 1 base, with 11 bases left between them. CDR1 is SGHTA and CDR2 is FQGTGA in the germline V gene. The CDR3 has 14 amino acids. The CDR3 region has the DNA TGTGCCAGCAGCCTCGACAGCTTCCAAGAGACCCAGTACTTC. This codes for CASSLDSFQETQYF.

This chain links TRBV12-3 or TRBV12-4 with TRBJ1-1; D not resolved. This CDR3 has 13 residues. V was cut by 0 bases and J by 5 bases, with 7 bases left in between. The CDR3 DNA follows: TGTGCCAGCAGTTTAGCTCGGGGTACTGAAGCTTTCTTT. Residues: CASSLARGTEAFF.

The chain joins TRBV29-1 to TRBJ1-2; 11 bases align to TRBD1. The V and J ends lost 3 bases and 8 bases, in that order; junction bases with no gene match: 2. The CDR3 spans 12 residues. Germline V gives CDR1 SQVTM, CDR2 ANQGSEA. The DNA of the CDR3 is TGCAGCGTTGAGGACAGGGGGCAAGGCTACACCTTC. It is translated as CSVEDRGQGYTF.

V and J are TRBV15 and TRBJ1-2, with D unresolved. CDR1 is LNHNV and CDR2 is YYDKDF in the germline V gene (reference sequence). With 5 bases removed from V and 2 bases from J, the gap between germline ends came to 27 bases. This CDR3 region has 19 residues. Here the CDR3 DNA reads TGTGCCACCAGCCGACCGGTGAAGGGAGTGGGTTATGAGAACTATGGCTACACCTTC. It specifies CATSRPVKGVGYENYGYTF.

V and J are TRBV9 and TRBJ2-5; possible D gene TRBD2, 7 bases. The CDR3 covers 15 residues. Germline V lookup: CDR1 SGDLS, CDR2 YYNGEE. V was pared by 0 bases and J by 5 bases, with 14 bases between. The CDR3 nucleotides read TGTGCCAGCAGCGTAGTTGGAGGGGGGGGCGAGACCCAGTACTTC. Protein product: CASSVVGGGGETQYF. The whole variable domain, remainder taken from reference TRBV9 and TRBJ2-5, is DSGVTQTPKHLITATGQRVTLRCSPRSGDLSVYWYQQSLDQGLQFLIQYYNGEERAKGNILERFSAQQFPDLHSELNLSSLELGDSALYFCASSVVGGGGETQYFGPGTRLLVL.

CDR3 protein: CASSFSSEYNYGYTF. The CDR3, as DNA: TGTGCCAGCAGCTTTTCCTCAGAATATAACTATGGCTACACCTTC. The chain links TRBV7-9 to TRBJ1-2; no clear D gene. The CDR3 loop spans 15 amino acids. Germline CDR1 reads SEHNR; CDR2 reads FQNEAQ (reference sequence). V lost 3 bases and J lost 1, with 12 bases in between. Full variable domain (missing parts from reference TRBV7-9 and TRBJ1-2): DTGVSQNPRHKITKRGQNVTFRCDPISEHNRLYWYRQTLGQGPEFLTYFQNEAQLEKSRLLSDRFSAERPKGSFSTLEIQRTEQGDSAMYLCASSFSSEYNYGYTFGSGTRLTVV.

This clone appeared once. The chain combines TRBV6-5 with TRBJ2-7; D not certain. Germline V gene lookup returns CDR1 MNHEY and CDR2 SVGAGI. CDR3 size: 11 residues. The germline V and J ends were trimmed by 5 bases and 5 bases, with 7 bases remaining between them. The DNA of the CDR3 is TGTGCCAGCAGTCCCGGGCACGAGCAGTACGTC. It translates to CASSPGHEQYV.

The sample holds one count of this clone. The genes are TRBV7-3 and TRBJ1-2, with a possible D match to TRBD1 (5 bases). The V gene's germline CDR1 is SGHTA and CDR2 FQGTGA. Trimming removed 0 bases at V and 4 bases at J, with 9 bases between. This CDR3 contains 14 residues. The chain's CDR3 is CASSLTGDGYGYTF. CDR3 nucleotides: TGTGCCAGCAGCTTAACAGGGGACGGCTATGGCTACACCTTC.

The CDR3 reads CASSYSGGNEKLFF. CDR3 bases: TGTGCCAGCAGTTACTCTGGGGGTAATGAAAAACTGTTTTTT. The chain recombines TRBV6-5 with TRBJ1-4; D is possibly TRBD1 (5 bases). The germline CDR1 and CDR2 sequences are MNHEY and SVGAGI. V was pared by 0 bases and J by 4 bases, with 6 bases between. This CDR3 region has 14 residues.

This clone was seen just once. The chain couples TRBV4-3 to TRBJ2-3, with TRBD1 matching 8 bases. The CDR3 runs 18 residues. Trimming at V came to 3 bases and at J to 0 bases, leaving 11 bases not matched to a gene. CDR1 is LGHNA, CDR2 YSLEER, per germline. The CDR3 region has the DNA TGCGCCAGCAGCCAGACCGGTTCAGGGGGCGGTAGCACAGATACGCAGTATTTT. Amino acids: CASSQTGSGGGSTDTQYF.

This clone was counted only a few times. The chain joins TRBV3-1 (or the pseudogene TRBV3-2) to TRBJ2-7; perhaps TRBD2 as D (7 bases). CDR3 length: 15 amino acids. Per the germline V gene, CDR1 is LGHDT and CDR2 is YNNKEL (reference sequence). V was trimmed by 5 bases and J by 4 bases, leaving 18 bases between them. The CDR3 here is CASSSAGGGVYEQYF. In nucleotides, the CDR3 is TGTGCCAGCAGCTCTGCCGGAGGGGGGGTATACGAGCAGTACTTC.

Written as DNA, the CDR3 is TGCGCCAGCAGCCCCAACGCCGGGCTAGCCAAAAACATTCAGTACTTC. Protein: CASSPNAGLAKNIQYF. V usage is TRBV5-1 and J usage is TRBJ2-4; D gene uncertain. Trimming shortened V by 4 bases and J by 0 bases, and 14 bases separated the two germline ends. The CDR3 loop spans 16 amino acids. Looked up from germline, CDR1 is SGHRS and CDR2 is YFSETQ.